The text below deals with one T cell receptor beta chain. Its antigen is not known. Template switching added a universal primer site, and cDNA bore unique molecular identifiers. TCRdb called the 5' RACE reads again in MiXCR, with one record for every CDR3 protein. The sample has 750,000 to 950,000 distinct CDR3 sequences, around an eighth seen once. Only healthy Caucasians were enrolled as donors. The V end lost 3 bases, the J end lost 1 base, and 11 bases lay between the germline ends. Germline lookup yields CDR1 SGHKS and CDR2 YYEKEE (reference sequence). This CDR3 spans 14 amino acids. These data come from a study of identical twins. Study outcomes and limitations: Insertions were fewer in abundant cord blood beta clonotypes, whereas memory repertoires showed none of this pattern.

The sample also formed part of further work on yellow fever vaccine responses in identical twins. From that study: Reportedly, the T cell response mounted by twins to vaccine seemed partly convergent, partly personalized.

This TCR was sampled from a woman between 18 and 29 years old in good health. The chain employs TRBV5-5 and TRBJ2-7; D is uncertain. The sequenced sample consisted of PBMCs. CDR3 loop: CASSWSLGSYEQYF. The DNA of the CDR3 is TGTGCCAGCAGCTGGAGTCTGGGTTCCTACGAGCAGTACTTC.